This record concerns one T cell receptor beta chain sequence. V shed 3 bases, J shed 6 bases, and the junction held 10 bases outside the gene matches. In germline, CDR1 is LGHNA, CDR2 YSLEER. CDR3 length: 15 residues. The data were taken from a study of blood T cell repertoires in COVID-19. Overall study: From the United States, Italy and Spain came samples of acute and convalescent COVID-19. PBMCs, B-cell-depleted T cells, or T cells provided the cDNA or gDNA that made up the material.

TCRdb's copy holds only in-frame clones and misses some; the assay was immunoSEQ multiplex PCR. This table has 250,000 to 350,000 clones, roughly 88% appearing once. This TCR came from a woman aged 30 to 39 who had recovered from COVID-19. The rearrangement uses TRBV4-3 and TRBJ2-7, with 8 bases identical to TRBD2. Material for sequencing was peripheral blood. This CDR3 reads CASSHGAGAPSEQYF. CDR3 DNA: TGCGCCAGCAGCCATGGAGCGGGGGCCCCGTCCGAGCAGTACTTC.